A few counts support the clone carrying this TCR beta chain. The sample comes from a study of blood T cells in healthy people across ages. Next came a second PCR, run for about 7 to 12 cycles, which used a sample-barcoded 5' primer along with a J-beta primer mix. TCRdb reprocessed the 5' RACE reads with MiXCR, giving one entry per CDR3 protein. The sample lists around 820,000 distinct CDR3 sequences, roughly 25% occurring once. Deletions cut 4 bases from V and 7 bases from J, with 19 bases between. Germline CDR1 reads SQVTM; CDR2 reads ANQGSEA. CDR3 size: 14 residues. Another study also made use of these data, one on T cells of mothers and their children. This second report adds: Healthy Caucasian mothers, a few in number, and their six children were the donors. The whole RNA yield was converted to cDNA, approximately 1.6 ug per 15 ul. Each child gave about 3 million TCR beta CDR3 reads (each mother, over 8 million).

The TCR was taken from a boy younger than 18 in good health. The chain couples TRBV29-1 to TRBJ2-5; TRBD1 is a possible D gene (5 bases). The specimen was blood. CDR3 sequence: CSVGSAGSQGTQYF. CDR3 nucleotide sequence: TGCAGCGTTGGGTCGGCAGGATCCCAGGGGACCCAGTACTTC.